Below, 7 T cell receptor beta chains from the same sample are listed, as sequenced in a study of T cells after yellow fever vaccination. Using its own MiXCR run on the 5' RACE reads, TCRdb lists one record per CDR3 protein. The repertoire holds 70,000 or so distinct CDR3 sequences, with 5% to 6.5% as singletons. The sample was CD4+ T cells sorted from PBMCs, taken around 15 days after the first yellow fever vaccination. The receptors shown here come from a man aged 18-30 years who received the YFV17D yellow fever vaccine.

Many counts were recorded for this clonotype. The chain joins TRBV6-6 to TRBJ2-7; TRBD1 or TRBD2 may be the D gene (5 bases each). The V gene lost 2 bases and the J gene lost 3 bases, with 8 bases spanning the gap. Looked up from germline, CDR1 is MNHNY and CDR2 is SVGAGI (reference sequence). This CDR3 spans 13 amino acids. The CDR3 sequence is CASSYEGIYEQYV. The CDR3 bases are TGTGCCAGCAGTTACGAGGGGATCTACGAGCAGTACGTC.

This clonotype was seen repeatedly, ten times or more. The chain joins TRBV5-1 to TRBJ2-1, with 7 bases that match TRBD2. Per germline, CDR1 SGHRS and CDR2 YFSETQ. J was trimmed by 8 bases and V by 4 bases; bases with no gene match: 6. This CDR3 has 13 residues. Here the CDR3 DNA reads TGCGCCAGCAGCGTCCGACTAGCCCATGAGCAGTTCTTC. Translation: CASSVRLAHEQFF.

This clonotype was observed many times. The V gene is TRBV7-2, the J gene TRBJ1-4, with unresolved D. This CDR3 is 13 amino acids long. V was cut by 5 bases and J by 4 bases, with 8 bases left in between. The germline V gene encodes CDR1 SGHTA and CDR2 FQGNSA. The chain's CDR3 is CASSLQINEKLFF. In DNA form, the CDR3 reads TGTGCCAGCAGCCTACAGATTAATGAAAAACTGTTTTTT.

This clonotype was seen many times. The chain links TRBV27 to TRBJ1-1; perhaps TRBD1 as D (5 bases). Per germline, CDR1 MNHEY and CDR2 SMNVEV (reference sequence). V shed 5 bases and J shed 4 bases, with 14 bases lying between them. CDR3 length equals 14 residues. The CDR3 here is CASSPWTGGTEAFF. CDR3 in DNA: TGTGCCAGCAGTCCCTGGACTGGGGGCACTGAAGCTTTCTTT.

In this sample, this clonotype turned up many times. The J gene is TRBJ2-7, the V gene TRBV4-2; 10 bases map to TRBD1. Germline CDR1 reads LGHNA; CDR2 reads YNFKEQ. Trimming removed 0 bases from V and 3 bases from J; junction bases left unmatched: 20. The CDR3 covers 21 residues. Here the CDR3 reads CASSQDDPRSIRDRGIYEQYV. In DNA, the CDR3 is TGTGCCAGCAGCCAAGATGACCCCCGCTCCATCCGGGACAGGGGAATCTACGAGCAGTACGTC.

The CDR3 protein is CASTISRTRRSTEAFF. CDR3 coding DNA: TGTGCCAGCACCATATCTCGGACTCGTCGTTCCACTGAAGCTTTCTTT. The J gene is TRBJ1-1, the V gene TRBV6-2 or TRBV6-3; D is ambiguous. Deletions cut 7 bases from V and 4 bases from J, with 22 bases between. Germline V gives CDR1 MNHEY, CDR2 SVGEGT. This CDR3 contains 16 residues.

This clonotype was counted at least ten times. The chain recombines TRBV4-3 with TRBJ2-1; 10 bases are a match to TRBD2. The CDR3 sequence is 15 residues long. V was pared by 3 bases and J by 6 bases, with 5 bases of the junction left unmatched. Germline-derived CDR1 and CDR2 are LGHNA and YSLEER. This chain's CDR3 is CASSQPSGGVNEQFF. CDR3 sequence (DNA): TGCGCCAGCAGCCAGCCCAGCGGGGGGGTCAATGAGCAGTTCTTC.